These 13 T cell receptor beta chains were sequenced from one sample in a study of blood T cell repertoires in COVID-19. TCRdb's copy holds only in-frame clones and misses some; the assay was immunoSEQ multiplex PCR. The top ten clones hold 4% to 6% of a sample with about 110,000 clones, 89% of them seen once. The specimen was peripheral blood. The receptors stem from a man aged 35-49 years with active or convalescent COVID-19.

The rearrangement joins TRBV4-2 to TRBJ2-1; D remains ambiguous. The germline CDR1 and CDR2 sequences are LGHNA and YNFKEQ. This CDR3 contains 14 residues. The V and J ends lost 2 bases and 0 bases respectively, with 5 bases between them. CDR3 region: CASSQLSSYNEQFF. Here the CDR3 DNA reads TGTGCCAGCAGCCAACTGAGCTCCTACAATGAGCAGTTCTTC.

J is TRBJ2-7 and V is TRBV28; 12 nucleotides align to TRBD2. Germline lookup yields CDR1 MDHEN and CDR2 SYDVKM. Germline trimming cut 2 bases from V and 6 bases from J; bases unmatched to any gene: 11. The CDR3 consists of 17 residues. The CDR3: CASSLSNLAGGQGEQYF. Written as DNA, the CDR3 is TGTGCCAGCAGTTTAAGCAATCTAGCGGGAGGGCAAGGCGAGCAGTACTTC.

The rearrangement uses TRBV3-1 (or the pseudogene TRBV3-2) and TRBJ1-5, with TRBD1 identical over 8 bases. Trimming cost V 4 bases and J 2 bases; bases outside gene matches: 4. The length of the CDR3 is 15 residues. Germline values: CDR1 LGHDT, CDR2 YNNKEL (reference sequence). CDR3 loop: CASSRGQGGNQPQHF. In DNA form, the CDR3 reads TGTGCCAGCAGCCGAGGACAGGGTGGCAATCAGCCCCAGCATTTT.

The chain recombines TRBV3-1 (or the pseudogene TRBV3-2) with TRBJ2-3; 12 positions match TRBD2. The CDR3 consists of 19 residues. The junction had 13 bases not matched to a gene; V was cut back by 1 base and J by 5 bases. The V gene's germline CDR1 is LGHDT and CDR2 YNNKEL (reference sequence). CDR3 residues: CASSQVGLAGGPSRDTQYF. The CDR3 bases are TGTGCCAGCAGCCAAGTAGGGCTAGCGGGAGGGCCCTCCAGAGATACGCAGTATTTT.

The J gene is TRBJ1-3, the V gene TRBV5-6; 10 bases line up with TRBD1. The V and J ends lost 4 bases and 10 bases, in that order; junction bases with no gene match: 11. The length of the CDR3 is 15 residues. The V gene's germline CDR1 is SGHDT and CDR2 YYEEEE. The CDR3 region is CASSRGQGNPGTIYF. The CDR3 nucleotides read TGTGCCAGCAGCCGGGGACAGGGGAATCCAGGGACCATATATTTT.

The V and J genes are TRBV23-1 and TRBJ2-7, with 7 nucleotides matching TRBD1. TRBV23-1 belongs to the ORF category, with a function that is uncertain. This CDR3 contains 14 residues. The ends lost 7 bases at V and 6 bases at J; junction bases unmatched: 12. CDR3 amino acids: CASTSGQVYCEQYF. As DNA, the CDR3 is TGCGCCAGCACATCCGGACAGGTTTATTGCGAGCAGTACTTC.

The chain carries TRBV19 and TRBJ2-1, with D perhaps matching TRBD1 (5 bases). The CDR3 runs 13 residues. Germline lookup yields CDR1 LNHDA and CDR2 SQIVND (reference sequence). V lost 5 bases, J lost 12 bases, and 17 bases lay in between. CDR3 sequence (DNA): TGTGCCAGTAGTTCCCGGACCAGCCAGGGGCAGTTCTTC. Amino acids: CASSSRTSQGQFF. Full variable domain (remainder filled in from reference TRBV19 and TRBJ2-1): DGGITQSPKYLFRKEGQNVTLSCEQNLNHDAMYWYRQDPGQGLRLIYYSQIVNDFQKGDIAEGYSVSREKKESFPLTVTSAQKNPTAFYLCASSSRTSQGQFFGPGTRLTVL.

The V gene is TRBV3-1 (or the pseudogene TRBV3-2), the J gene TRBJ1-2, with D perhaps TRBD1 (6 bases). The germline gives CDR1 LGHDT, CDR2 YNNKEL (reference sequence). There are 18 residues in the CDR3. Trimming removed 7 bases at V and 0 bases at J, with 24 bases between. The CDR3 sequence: CASTTDSLRGMTNYGYTF. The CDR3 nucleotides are TGTGCCAGCACCACGGACAGCCTGAGGGGGATGACTAACTATGGCTACACCTTC.

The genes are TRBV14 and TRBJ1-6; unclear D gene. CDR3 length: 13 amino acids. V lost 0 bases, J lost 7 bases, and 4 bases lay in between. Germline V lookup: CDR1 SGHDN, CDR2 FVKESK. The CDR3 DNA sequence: TGTGCCAGCAGCCAAGATCGGAATTCACCCCTCCACTTT. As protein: CASSQDRNSPLHF.

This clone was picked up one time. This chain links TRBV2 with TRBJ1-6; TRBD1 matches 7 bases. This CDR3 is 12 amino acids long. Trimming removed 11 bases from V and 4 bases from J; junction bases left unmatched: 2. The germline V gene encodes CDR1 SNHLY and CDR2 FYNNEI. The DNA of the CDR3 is TGTGCCCCGGGACAGTATAATTCACCCCTCCACTTT. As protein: CAPGQYNSPLHF.

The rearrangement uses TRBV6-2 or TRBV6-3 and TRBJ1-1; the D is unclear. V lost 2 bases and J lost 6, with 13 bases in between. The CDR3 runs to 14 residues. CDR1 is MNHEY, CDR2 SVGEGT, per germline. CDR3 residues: CASSYSRMGPEAFF. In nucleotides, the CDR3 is TGTGCCAGCAGTTACAGTAGAATGGGCCCTGAAGCTTTCTTT.

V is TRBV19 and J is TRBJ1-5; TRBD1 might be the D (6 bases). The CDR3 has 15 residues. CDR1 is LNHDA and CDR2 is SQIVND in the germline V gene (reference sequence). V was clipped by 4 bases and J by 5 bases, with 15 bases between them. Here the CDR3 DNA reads TGTGCCAGTAGTACACAGGGATTGGTCGATCAGCCCCAGCATTTT. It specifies CASSTQGLVDQPQHF.

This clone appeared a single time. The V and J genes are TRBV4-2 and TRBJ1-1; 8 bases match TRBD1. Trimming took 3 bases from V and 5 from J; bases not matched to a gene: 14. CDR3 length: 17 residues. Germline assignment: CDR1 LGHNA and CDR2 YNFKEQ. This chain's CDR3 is CASSHEPGTGGWTEAFF. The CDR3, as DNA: TGTGCCAGCAGCCATGAACCCGGGACAGGTGGTTGGACTGAAGCTTTCTTT.